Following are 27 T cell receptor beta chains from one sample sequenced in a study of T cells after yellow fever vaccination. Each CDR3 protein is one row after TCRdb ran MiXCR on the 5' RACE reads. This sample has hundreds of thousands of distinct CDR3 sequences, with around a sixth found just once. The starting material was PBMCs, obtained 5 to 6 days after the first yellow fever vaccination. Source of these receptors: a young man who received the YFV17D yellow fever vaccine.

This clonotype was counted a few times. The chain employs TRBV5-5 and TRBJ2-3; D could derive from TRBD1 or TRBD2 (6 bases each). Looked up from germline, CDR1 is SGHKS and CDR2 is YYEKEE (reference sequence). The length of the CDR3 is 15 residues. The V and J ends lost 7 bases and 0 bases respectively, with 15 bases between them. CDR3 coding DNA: TGTGCCAGCGGCCGGGGGCAGGGGAGCACAGATACGCAGTATTTT. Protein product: CASGRGQGSTDTQYF.

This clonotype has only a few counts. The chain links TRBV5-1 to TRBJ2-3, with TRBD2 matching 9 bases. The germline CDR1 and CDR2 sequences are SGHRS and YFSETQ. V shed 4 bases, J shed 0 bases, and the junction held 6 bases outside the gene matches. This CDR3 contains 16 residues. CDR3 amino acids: CASSMTSGLSTDTQYF. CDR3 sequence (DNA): TGCGCCAGCAGCATGACTAGCGGACTTAGCACAGATACGCAGTATTTT.

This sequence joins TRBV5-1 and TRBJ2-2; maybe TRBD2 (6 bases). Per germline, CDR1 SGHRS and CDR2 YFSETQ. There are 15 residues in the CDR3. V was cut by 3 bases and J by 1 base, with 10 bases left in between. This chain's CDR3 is CASSWGLRNTGELFF. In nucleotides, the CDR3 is TGCGCCAGCAGCTGGGGACTCCGGAACACCGGGGAGCTGTTTTTT.

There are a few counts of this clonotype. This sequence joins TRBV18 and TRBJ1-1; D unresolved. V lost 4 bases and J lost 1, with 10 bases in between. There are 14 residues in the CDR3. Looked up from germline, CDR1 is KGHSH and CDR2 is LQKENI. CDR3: CASSQTAENTEAFF. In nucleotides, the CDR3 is TGTGCCAGCTCACAGACGGCTGAGAACACTGAAGCTTTCTTT.

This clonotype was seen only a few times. As DNA, the CDR3 is TGCAGTGCTAGAATATCCGACTACGAGCAGTACTTC. Translation: CSARISDYEQYF. This chain joins TRBV20-1 and TRBJ2-7; D is unclear. With 2 bases removed from V and 3 bases from J, the gap between germline ends came to 8 bases. This CDR3 has 12 residues. Germline V gene data show CDR1 as DFQATT and CDR2 as SNEGSKA (reference sequence).

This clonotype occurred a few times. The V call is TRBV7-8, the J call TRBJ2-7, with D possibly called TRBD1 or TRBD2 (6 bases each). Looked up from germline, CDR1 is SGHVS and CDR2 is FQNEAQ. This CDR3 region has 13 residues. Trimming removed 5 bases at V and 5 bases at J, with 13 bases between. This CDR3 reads CASSEIGGHEQYF. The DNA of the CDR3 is TGTGCCAGCAGCGAAATCGGGGGCCACGAGCAGTACTTC.

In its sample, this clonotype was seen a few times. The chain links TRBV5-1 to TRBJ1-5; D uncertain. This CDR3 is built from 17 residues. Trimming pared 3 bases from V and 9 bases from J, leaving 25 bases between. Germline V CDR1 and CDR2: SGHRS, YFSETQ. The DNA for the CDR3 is TGCGCCAGCAGCTACGTTCTGTCCGTCCCTCCTAGACGGCCCCAGCATTTT. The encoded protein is CASSYVLSVPPRRPQHF. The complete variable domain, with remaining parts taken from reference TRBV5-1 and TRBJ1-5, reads KAGVTQTPRYLIKTRGQQVTLSCSPISGHRSVSWYQQTPGQGLQFLFEYFSETQRNKGNFPGRFSGRQFSNSRSEMNVSTLELGDSALYLCASSYVLSVPPRRPQHFGDGTRLSIL.

The CDR3 loop is CASSQGQEGYTF. In DNA form, the CDR3 reads TGTGCCAGCAGTCAGGGTCAGGAGGGCTACACCTTC. J is TRBJ1-2 and V is TRBV7-9, with D possibly TRBD1 on 5 matching bases. CDR3 length equals 12 residues. The germline gives CDR1 SEHNR, CDR2 FQNEAQ (reference sequence). V lost 6 bases and J lost 8, with 13 bases in between.

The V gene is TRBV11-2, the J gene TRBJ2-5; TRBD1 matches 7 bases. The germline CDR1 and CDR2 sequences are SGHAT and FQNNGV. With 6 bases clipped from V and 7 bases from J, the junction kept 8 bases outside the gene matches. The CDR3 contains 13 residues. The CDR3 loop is CASRTGWFGTQYF. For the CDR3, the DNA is TGTGCCAGCAGGACAGGGTGGTTCGGGACCCAGTACTTC.

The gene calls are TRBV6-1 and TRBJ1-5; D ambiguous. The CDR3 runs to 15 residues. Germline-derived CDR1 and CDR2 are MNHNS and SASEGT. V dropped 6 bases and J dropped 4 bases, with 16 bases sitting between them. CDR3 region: CASRIGSWTNQPQHF. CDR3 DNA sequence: TGTGCCAGCAGAATAGGGTCTTGGACTAATCAGCCCCAGCATTTT.

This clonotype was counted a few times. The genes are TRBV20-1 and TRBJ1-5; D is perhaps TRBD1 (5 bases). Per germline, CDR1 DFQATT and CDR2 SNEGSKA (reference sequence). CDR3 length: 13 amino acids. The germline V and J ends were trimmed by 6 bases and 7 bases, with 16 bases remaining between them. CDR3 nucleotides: TGCAGTGCCGGGGACGGTACCGAACAGCCCCAGCATTTT. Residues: CSAGDGTEQPQHF.

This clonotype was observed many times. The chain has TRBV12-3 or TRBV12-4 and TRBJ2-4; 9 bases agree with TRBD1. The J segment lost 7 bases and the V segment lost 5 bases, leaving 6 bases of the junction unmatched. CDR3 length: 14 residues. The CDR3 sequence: CASSLPQGANIQYF. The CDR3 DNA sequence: TGTGCCAGCAGTCTGCCACAGGGGGCTAACATTCAGTACTTC.

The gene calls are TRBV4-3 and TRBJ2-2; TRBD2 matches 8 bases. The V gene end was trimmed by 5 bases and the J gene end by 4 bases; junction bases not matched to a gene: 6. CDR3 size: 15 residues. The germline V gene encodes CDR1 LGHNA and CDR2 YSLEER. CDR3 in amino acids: CASSSGGVGTGELFF. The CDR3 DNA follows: TGCGCCAGCAGCTCCGGGGGGGTGGGCACCGGGGAGCTGTTTTTT.

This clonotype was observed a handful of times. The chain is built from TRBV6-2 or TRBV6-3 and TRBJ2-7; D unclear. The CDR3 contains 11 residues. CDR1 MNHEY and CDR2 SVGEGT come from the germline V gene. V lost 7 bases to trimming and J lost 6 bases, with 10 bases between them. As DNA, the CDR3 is TGTGCCAGCACCTCAATGGCCGAGCAGTACGTC. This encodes CASTSMAEQYV.

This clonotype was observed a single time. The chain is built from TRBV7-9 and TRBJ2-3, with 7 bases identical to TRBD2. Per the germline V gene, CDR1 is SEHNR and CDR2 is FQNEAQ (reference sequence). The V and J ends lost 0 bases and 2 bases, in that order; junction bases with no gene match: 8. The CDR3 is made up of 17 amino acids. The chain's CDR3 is CASSLAPGSGVTDTQYF. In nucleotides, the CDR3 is TGTGCCAGCAGCTTAGCCCCGGGAAGCGGGGTCACAGATACGCAGTATTTT.

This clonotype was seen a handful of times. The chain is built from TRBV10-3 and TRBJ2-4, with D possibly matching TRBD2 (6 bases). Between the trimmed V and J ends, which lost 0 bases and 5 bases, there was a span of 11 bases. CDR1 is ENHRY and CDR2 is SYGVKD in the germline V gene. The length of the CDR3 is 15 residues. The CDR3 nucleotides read TGTGCCATCAGTGAGTCGACGGGACTCGAAAACATTCAGTACTTC. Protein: CAISESTGLENIQYF.

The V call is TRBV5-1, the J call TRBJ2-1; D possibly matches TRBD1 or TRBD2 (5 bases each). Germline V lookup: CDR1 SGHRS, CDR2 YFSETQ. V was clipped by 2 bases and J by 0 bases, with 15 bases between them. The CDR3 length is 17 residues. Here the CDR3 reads CASSFYRDQSSYNEQFF. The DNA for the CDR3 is TGCGCCAGCAGCTTTTACCGGGACCAAAGCTCCTACAATGAGCAGTTCTTC.

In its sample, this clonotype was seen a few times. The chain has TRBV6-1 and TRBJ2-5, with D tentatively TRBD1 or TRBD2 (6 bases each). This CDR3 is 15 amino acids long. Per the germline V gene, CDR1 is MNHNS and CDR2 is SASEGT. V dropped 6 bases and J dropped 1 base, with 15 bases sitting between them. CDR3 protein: CASSHLGGRQETQYF. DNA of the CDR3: TGTGCCAGCAGCCACCTAGGGGGGCGCCAAGAGACCCAGTACTTC.

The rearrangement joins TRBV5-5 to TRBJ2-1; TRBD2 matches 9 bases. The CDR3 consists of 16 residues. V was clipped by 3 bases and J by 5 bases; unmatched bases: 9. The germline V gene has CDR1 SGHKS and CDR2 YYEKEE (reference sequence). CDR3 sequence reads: CASSSISGGPDNEQFF. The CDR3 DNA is TGTGCCAGCAGCTCCATCAGCGGGGGGCCGGACAATGAGCAGTTCTTC.

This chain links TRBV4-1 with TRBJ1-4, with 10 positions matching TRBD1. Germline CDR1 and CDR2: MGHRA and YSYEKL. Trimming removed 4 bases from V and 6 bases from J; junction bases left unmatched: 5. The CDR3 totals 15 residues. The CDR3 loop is CASSRTGTGDEKLFF. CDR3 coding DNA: TGCGCCAGCAGCCGAACCGGGACAGGGGATGAAAAACTGTTTTTT.

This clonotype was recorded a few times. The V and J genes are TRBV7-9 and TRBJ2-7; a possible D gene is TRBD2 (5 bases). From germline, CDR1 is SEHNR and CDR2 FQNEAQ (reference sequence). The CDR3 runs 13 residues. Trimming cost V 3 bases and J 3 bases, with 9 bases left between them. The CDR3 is CASSFEGNYEQYV. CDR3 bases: TGTGCCAGCAGCTTTGAGGGAAACTACGAGCAGTACGTC.

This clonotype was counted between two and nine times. The CDR3 loop is CASRPAGSSGNTIYF. The CDR3 nucleotides read TGTGCCAGCAGGCCCGCAGGGAGCTCTGGAAACACCATATATTTT. The chain combines TRBV7-2 with TRBJ1-3; the D gene is possibly TRBD1 (5 bases). V shed 6 bases and J shed 0 bases, with 12 bases lying between them. Looked up from germline, CDR1 is SGHTA and CDR2 is FQGNSA. This CDR3 has 15 residues.

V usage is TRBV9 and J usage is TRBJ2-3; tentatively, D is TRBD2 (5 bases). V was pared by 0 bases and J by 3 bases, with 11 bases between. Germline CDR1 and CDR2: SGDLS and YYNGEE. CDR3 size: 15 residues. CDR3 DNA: TGTGCCAGCAGCGTAGAGTATCGCGGGACAGATACGCAGTATTTT. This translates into CASSVEYRGTDTQYF.

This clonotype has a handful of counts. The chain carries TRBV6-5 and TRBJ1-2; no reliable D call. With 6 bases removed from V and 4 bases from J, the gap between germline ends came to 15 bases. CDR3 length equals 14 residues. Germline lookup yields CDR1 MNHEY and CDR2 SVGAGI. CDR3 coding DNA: TGTGCCAGCAGATCTCCCCACCCTCGCTATGGCTACACCTTC. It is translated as CASRSPHPRYGYTF.

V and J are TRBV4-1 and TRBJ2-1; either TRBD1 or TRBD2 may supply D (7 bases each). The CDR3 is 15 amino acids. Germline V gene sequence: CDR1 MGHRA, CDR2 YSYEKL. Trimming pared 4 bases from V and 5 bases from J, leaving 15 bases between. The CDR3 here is CASSRDSGVNNEQFF. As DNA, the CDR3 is TGCGCCAGCAGCCGGGACAGCGGGGTGAACAATGAGCAGTTCTTC.

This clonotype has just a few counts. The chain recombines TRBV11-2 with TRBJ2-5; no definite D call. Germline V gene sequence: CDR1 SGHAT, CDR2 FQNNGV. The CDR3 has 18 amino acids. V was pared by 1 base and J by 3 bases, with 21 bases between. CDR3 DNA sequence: TGTGCCAGCAGCTTAGGGGCTCAGGCACAGCCTAGGGAAGAGACCCAGTACTTC. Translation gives CASSLGAQAQPREETQYF.

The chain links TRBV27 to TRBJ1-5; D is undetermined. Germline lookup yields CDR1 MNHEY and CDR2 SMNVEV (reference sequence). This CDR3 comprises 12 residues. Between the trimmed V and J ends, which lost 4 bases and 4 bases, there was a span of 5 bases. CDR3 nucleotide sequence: TGTGCCAGCAGTTCTACGAATCAGCCCCAGCATTTT. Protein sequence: CASSSTNQPQHF.